What follows are 11 T cell receptor beta chains derived from one specimen sequenced in a study of cytomegalovirus exposure and HLA in healthy donors. A multiplex PCR was run with 60 Vbeta primers and 13 Jbeta primers. Measured with immunoSEQ multiplex PCR; TCRdb has only the in-frame clones, and not every one. The repertoire includes about 130,000 clones, approximately 80% of them detected once, and about 2.9% sits in the top ten. Sequencing was performed on PBMCs. These receptor sequences come from a boy aged 2 to 10 in good health and CMV-seronegative.

The chain is built from TRBV30 and TRBJ1-5; 9 bases line up with TRBD1. In germline, CDR1 is GTSNPN, CDR2 SVGIG (reference sequence). The CDR3 length is 15 residues. Losses at the gene ends were 2 bases for V and 1 base for J; bases not matched to a gene: 3. CDR3 bases: TGTGCCTGGAGTCCAGGACAGGGGAGCAATCAGCCCCAGCATTTT. This encodes CAWSPGQGSNQPQHF.

This clone has only one observation. The chain carries TRBV4-3 and TRBJ1-2, with TRBD1 identical over 9 bases. V gave up 3 bases and J gave up 8 bases; unmatched junction bases: 4. Germline CDR1 LGHNA, CDR2 YSLEER. The length of the CDR3 is 13 residues. The CDR3 DNA sequence: TGCGCCAGCAGCCAGGGACAGGGTGACGGCTACACCTTC. Its translation: CASSQGQGDGYTF.

The rearrangement joins TRBV4-2 to TRBJ2-1; 8 bases map to TRBD1. The CDR3 loop spans 16 amino acids. Germline CDR1 is LGHNA and CDR2 is YNFKEQ. Unmatched junction bases numbered 8, after V lost 0 bases and J lost 7 bases. Here the CDR3 DNA reads TGTGCCAGCAGCCAAGAAAGGACAGGGTTGTCGAATGAGCAGTTCTTC. Translation gives CASSQERTGLSNEQFF.

This chain connects TRBV2 to TRBJ1-5; 8 bases are shared with TRBD1. The germline V gene encodes CDR1 SNHLY and CDR2 FYNNEI. The CDR3 sequence is 15 residues long. Trimming removed 4 bases from V and 4 bases from J; junction bases left unmatched: 6. DNA of the CDR3: TGTGCCAGCAGTGCCGGACAGGGAGGGAATCAGCCCCAGCATTTT. Translating gives CASSAGQGGNQPQHF.

The chain has TRBV7-9 and TRBJ2-6; D is ambiguous. The germline V gene has CDR1 SEHNR and CDR2 FQNEAQ (reference sequence). The germline V and J ends were trimmed by 6 bases and 0 bases, with 12 bases remaining between them. The CDR3 loop spans 16 amino acids. The CDR3 is CASSPIRSSGANVLTF. The CDR3 bases are TGTGCCAGCAGTCCCATTCGGTCCTCTGGGGCCAACGTCCTGACTTTC.

The rearrangement uses TRBV14 and TRBJ2-1; D possibly corresponds to TRBD2 (5 bases). Germline values: CDR1 SGHDN, CDR2 FVKESK. The CDR3 covers 16 residues. Deletions cut 0 bases from V and 2 bases from J, with 11 bases between. The chain's CDR3 is CASSQDPGVTYNEQFF. CDR3 sequence (DNA): TGTGCCAGCAGCCAAGATCCCGGGGTCACCTACAATGAGCAGTTCTTC. Complete variable domain (other parts from reference TRBV14 and TRBJ2-1): EAGVTQFPSHSVIEKGQTVTLRCDPISGHDNLYWYRRVMGKEIKFLLHFVKESKQDESGMPNNRFLAERTGGTYSTLKVQPAELEDSGVYFCASSQDPGVTYNEQFFGPGTRLTVL.

The CDR3 is CASSQSYGSYGYTF. The CDR3 nucleotides are TGTGCCAGCAGCCAGTCGTACGGGAGCTATGGCTACACCTTC. This sequence joins TRBV6-5 and TRBJ1-2, with unresolved D. The CDR3 runs to 14 residues. The V gene's germline CDR1 is MNHEY and CDR2 SVGAGI. V gave up 6 bases and J gave up 4 bases, with 15 bases separating them.

The chain recombines TRBV10-3 with TRBJ1-4; D is ambiguous. The CDR3 sequence is 16 residues long. Germline V lookup: CDR1 ENHRY, CDR2 SYGVKD. V was trimmed by 3 bases and J by 5 bases, leaving 16 bases between them. The CDR3 sequence: CAISEVREPGNEKLFF. CDR3 nucleotide sequence: TGTGCCATCAGTGAAGTGCGTGAGCCCGGGAATGAAAAACTGTTTTTT.

The rearrangement links TRBV19 to TRBJ1-3; 8 bases are a match to TRBD1. CDR1 and CDR2 from the germline V gene are LNHDA and SQIVND (reference sequence). After removal of 5 bases from V and 0 bases from J, the junction contained 12 bases not matched to a gene. CDR3 length: 18 residues. The CDR3 DNA follows: TGTGCCAGTAGTTTTCTCCGTGGGACAGGACCCTCTGGAAACACCATATATTTT. Translated: CASSFLRGTGPSGNTIYF.

J is TRBJ1-4 and V is TRBV19; 8 nucleotides match TRBD1. V trimming: 5 bases; J trimming: 2 bases; junction bases outside the gene matches: 4. This CDR3 spans 15 amino acids. Germline values: CDR1 LNHDA, CDR2 SQIVND (reference sequence). This chain's CDR3 is CASSSRTGTNEKLFF. CDR3 in DNA: TGTGCCAGTAGTTCGCGGACAGGGACTAATGAAAAACTGTTTTTT. Based on the CDR3 plus reference TRBV19 and TRBJ1-4, the full variable domain is DGGITQSPKYLFRKEGQNVTLSCEQNLNHDAMYWYRQDPGQGLRLIYYSQIVNDFQKGDIAEGYSVSREKKESFPLTVTSAQKNPTAFYLCASSSRTGTNEKLFFGSGTQLSVL.

The chain is built from TRBV6-1 and TRBJ2-1, with D tentatively TRBD1 (6 bases). Germline CDR1 is MNHNS and CDR2 is SASEGT. V lost 6 bases, J lost 0 bases, and 15 bases lay in between. The CDR3 covers 16 residues. The CDR3 is CASRERGGSSYNEQFF. The CDR3 coding sequence is TGTGCCAGCAGGGAAAGAGGGGGAAGCTCCTACAATGAGCAGTTCTTC.